Listed below are T cell receptor beta chains from one sample, sequenced in a study of blood T cell repertoires in COVID-19. Method: immunoSEQ multiplex PCR; TCRdb's copy keeps in-frame clones and lacks some. The table lists 200,000 to 300,000 clones, 86% of them singletons. Sequencing was carried out using peripheral blood. The receptors were sampled from a man aged 25-45 years with active or convalescent COVID-19. Each CDR3 is given without its conserved first and last residue. A D gene is named only where the DNA matches it firmly.

v_gene	j_gene	d_gene	CDR3aa
TRBV30	TRBJ2-5	-	AWGEGGIETQY
TRBV6-4	TRBJ2-7	-	ASSEEAGQGKQY
TRBV4-2	TRBJ1-5	-	ASSHPRGEH
TRBV3-1/TRBV3-2	TRBJ1-5	TRBD1	ASSDRGMGQPQH
TRBV6-1	TRBJ2-7	TRBD2	ASSEPGLGPYEQY
TRBV11-2	TRBJ1-2	-	ASSLRGGPDYGYT
TRBV3-1/TRBV3-2	TRBJ2-5	TRBD1	ASSQVWFGRGQGTQY
TRBV7-2	TRBJ2-5	-	ASSLSVWETQY
TRBV30	TRBJ1-1	-	AWSPRGGKNTEAF
TRBV27	TRBJ1-5	TRBD1	ASRDRGSGQPQH
TRBV5-1	TRBJ2-5	-	ASSSGLTGGTQY
TRBV18	TRBJ1-1	TRBD1	ASQRDRDRGLVDTEAF
TRBV29-1	TRBJ1-2	TRBD1	SGGDSNYGYT
TRBV7-7	TRBJ2-7	TRBD2	ASSLSGEAYEQY
TRBV7-6	TRBJ2-1	TRBD2	ASSLLAGGPWNEQF
TRBV18	TRBJ2-7	TRBD1	ASSMGSGTGPYEQY
TRBV18	TRBJ1-5	TRBD1	ASSPGLGGTGGREGNQPQH
TRBV19	TRBJ1-3	TRBD1	ASLDRGRSGNTIY
TRBV12-3/TRBV12-4	TRBJ2-7	-	ASSSESYEQY
TRBV4-3	TRBJ1-2	TRBD1	ASSQNDLQGIQFGYT
TRBV6-5	TRBJ1-5	-	ASSYKDSFNQPQH
TRBV6-1	TRBJ2-7	TRBD1	ASSAIGGQGVYEQY
TRBV6-5	TRBJ1-1	-	ASSYSMTGSNTEAF
TRBV13	TRBJ1-3	TRBD1	ASSIIDAGGSANTIY
TRBV5-4	TRBJ1-1	-	ASSPGAQGTEAF
TRBV5-5	TRBJ2-7	-	ASSLAHNEQY
TRBV10-2	TRBJ1-2	-	ASSEQPNYGYT
TRBV3-1/TRBV3-2	TRBJ2-1	-	ASSQGAGGHEQF
TRBV5-4	TRBJ2-1	TRBD2	ASGSKVGGSNEQF
TRBV24-1	TRBJ1-5	-	ATSAGGNQPQH
TRBV5-6	TRBJ1-5	-	ASNQKRGGQPQH
TRBV10-3	TRBJ1-4	TRBD1	AISGTGGDEKLF
TRBV5-1	TRBJ2-2	TRBD2	ASSFGLAGAMNTGELF
TRBV7-9	TRBJ2-5	TRBD2	ASSTILAGGKETQY
TRBV4-1	TRBJ2-1	TRBD2	ASSQDSRLAGGNEQF
TRBV23-1	TRBJ1-1	TRBD1	ASSLRRDRGPRTEAF
TRBV11-2	TRBJ2-7	-	ASSRTEKYEQY
TRBV5-1	TRBJ2-7	TRBD1	ASSVRTGEVYEQY
TRBV2	TRBJ2-3	-	ASSVFRDATDTQY
TRBV4-3	TRBJ1-6	TRBD1	ASSRDSLNSPLH
TRBV6-6	TRBJ1-4	TRBD1	ASSLQGSNEKLF
TRBV7-2	TRBJ1-2	-	ASSSRVRRYGYT
TRBV12-3/TRBV12-4	TRBJ1-4	-	ASSHTVRGVLF
TRBV5-6	TRBJ2-1	TRBD2	ASSLGGGGPSYNEQF
TRBV7-9	TRBJ1-1	TRBD1	ASSSMTGPKTGAF
TRBV4-3	TRBJ1-2	-	ASSQTIQSNYGYT
TRBV6-5	TRBJ1-2	-	ASSSGPYGYT
TRBV3-1/TRBV3-2	TRBJ2-7	-	ATRAGSYEQY
TRBV27	TRBJ1-2	TRBD1	ASRGGTRRRDSKYGYT
TRBV4-1	TRBJ2-1	-	ASSHSFANEQF
TRBV7-8	TRBJ1-6	-	ASSLAITNSPLH
TRBV11-3	TRBJ2-7	-	ASSPSSGSYEQY
TRBV12-3/TRBV12-4	TRBJ1-1	-	ASSIGTQFEAF